These 25 T cell receptor beta chains originate from one sample sequenced in a study of blood T cell repertoires in COVID-19. Repertoires were generated with immunoSEQ multiplex PCR, while TCRdb's copy carries only in-frame clones and drops some. The sample has 95,000 to 100,000 clones; roughly 90% are singletons. Material: peripheral blood. The source of these receptors is a human donor with COVID-19, enrolled during active disease. The donor label of this sample is uncertain.

The chain uses TRBV10-3 and TRBJ2-1; 10 positions match TRBD1. Per germline, CDR1 ENHRY and CDR2 SYGVKD. This CDR3 contains 17 residues. V lost 4 bases and J lost 0; bases outside the gene matches: 6. CDR3 sequence: CAISGGQGSISYNEQFF. The DNA of the CDR3 is TGTGCCATCAGTGGGGGACAGGGGAGCATCTCCTACAATGAGCAGTTCTTC.

The rearrangement uses TRBV27 and TRBJ1-1, with D perhaps TRBD1 (6 bases). Germline-derived CDR1 and CDR2 are MNHEY and SMNVEV (reference sequence). The CDR3 spans 15 residues. Trimming took off 8 bases at V and 5 bases at J, with 21 bases between the two ends. The CDR3 DNA is TGTGCCAGCTCATTAACAGGGACATGGGGGACTGAAGCTTTCTTT. This translates into CASSLTGTWGTEAFF.

In its sample, this clone was seen a few times. V and J are TRBV6-1 and TRBJ1-6; 10 bases are shared with TRBD1. Germline CDR1 MNHNS, CDR2 SASEGT. Unmatched junction bases numbered 0, after V lost 1 base and J lost 6 bases. The CDR3 covers 15 residues. Written as DNA, the CDR3 is TGTGCCAGCAGTGAAGGGACAGGGGGTAATTCACCCCTCCACTTT. It encodes CASSEGTGGNSPLHF.

This clone was seen a single time. The V call is TRBV7-8, the J call TRBJ1-3; TRBD1 matches at 10 bases. V was pared by 1 base and J by 4 bases, with 7 bases of the junction left unmatched. This CDR3 comprises 17 residues. From germline, CDR1 is SGHVS and CDR2 FQNEAQ. The DNA of the CDR3 is TGTGCCAGCAGCTTAGACTGGGACAGGGGATCAGGAAACACCATATATTTT. This encodes CASSLDWDRGSGNTIYF.

As concerns this clone: Other nucleotide sequences in the sample specify the same CDR3. The rearrangement uses TRBV6-5 and TRBJ1-3; 7 nucleotides line up with TRBD1. V lost 6 bases to trimming and J lost 2 bases; unmatched junction nucleotides: 4. CDR1 and CDR2 (germline): MNHEY, SVGAGI. The CDR3 totals 14 residues. CDR3 residues: CASSSGQAGNTIYF. The CDR3 region has the DNA TGTGCCAGCAGCAGCGGACAGGCTGGAAACACCATATATTTT.

The chain recombines TRBV5-1 with TRBJ2-1, with 8 positions matching TRBD2. V was pared by 4 bases and J by 8 bases, with 5 bases of the junction left unmatched. The CDR3 totals 13 residues. CDR1 and CDR2 from the germline V gene are SGHRS and YFSETQ. The CDR3 DNA follows: TGCGCCAGCAGCATGAGCGGGAGCCATGAGCAGTTCTTC. As protein: CASSMSGSHEQFF.

The V call is TRBV5-1, the J call TRBJ2-7; D not resolved. Germline-derived CDR1 and CDR2 are SGHRS and YFSETQ. V was pared by 4 bases and J by 0 bases, with 11 bases between. The CDR3 is 14 amino acids. The CDR3, as DNA: TGCGCCAGCAGCAGCCTGCAAAACTCCTACGAGCAGTACTTC. This gives the protein CASSSLQNSYEQYF.

The CDR3 reads CASGPPRGRADTQYF. The CDR3 DNA sequence: TGTGCTAGTGGACCGCCCAGGGGTAGGGCAGATACGCAGTATTTT. The chain couples TRBV12-5 to TRBJ2-3; possible D gene TRBD1, 6 bases. This CDR3 comprises 15 residues. From germline, CDR1 is LGHNT and CDR2 FRNRAP. Trimming removed 6 bases at V and 4 bases at J, with 17 bases between. Using reference TRBV12-5 and TRBJ2-3 for the parts outside the CDR3, the full variable domain is DARVTQTPRHKVTEMGQEVTMRCQPILGHNTVFWYRQTMMQGLELLAYFRNRAPLDDSGMPKDRFSAEMPDATLATLKIQPSEPRDSAVYFCASGPPRGRADTQYFGPGTRLTVL.

V is TRBV12-3 or TRBV12-4 and J is TRBJ1-1; no reliable D call. The length of the CDR3 is 13 residues. V was clipped by 6 bases and J by 3 bases, with 11 bases between them. CDR3 in amino acids: CASSVTRDTEAFF. CDR3 in DNA: TGTGCCAGCAGCGTCACGAGGGACACTGAAGCTTTCTTT.

The genes are TRBV6-5 and TRBJ2-7; perhaps TRBD2 as D (6 bases). Germline V gene sequence: CDR1 MNHEY, CDR2 SVGAGI. Trimming shortened V by 8 bases and J by 13 bases, and 21 bases separated the two germline ends. The CDR3 is made up of 12 amino acids. CDR3 bases: TGTGCCAGCTCCCTTTCCTCGGGAGTCTACTACTTC. It specifies CASSLSSGVYYF.

The CDR3 spells CASSFRPGVTDTQYF. CDR3 nucleotides: TGTGCCAGCAGCTTTCGGCCAGGGGTCACAGATACGCAGTATTTT. J is TRBJ2-3 and V is TRBV5-5; D might be TRBD1 (6 bases). The CDR3 extends over 15 amino acids. CDR1 SGHKS and CDR2 YYEKEE come from the germline V gene (reference sequence). Trimming removed 2 bases at V and 2 bases at J, with 12 bases between.

This clone has a single count. The V call is TRBV6-2 or TRBV6-3, the J call TRBJ1-5; 7 nucleotides align to TRBD1. Germline assignment: CDR1 MNHEY and CDR2 SVGEGT. V was clipped by 5 bases and J by 3 bases; unmatched bases: 7. The CDR3 consists of 15 residues. CDR3 sequence (DNA): TGTGCCAGCAGTCGTCATGACAGGGACAATCAGCCCCAGCATTTT. This translates into CASSRHDRDNQPQHF.

This clone has a handful of counts. This sequence joins TRBV5-1 and TRBJ2-7, with D perhaps matching TRBD1 (6 bases). The CDR3 runs 14 residues. Germline CDR1 SGHRS, CDR2 YFSETQ. Trimming shortened V by 4 bases and J by 7 bases, and 18 bases separated the two germline ends. In DNA form, the CDR3 reads TGCGCCAGCAGCCCCAGAACAGGGTTTTGGGAGCAGTACTTC. Protein sequence: CASSPRTGFWEQYF.

V is TRBV28 and J is TRBJ1-3, with 7 positions matching TRBD1. V lost 3 bases to trimming and J lost 0 bases; unmatched junction nucleotides: 11. There are 18 residues in the CDR3. Germline V lookup: CDR1 MDHEN, CDR2 SYDVKM. The CDR3 spells CASSLDSGQALSGNTIYF. DNA of the CDR3: TGTGCCAGCAGTTTGGACAGCGGACAGGCCCTCTCTGGAAACACCATATATTTT.

The rearrangement links TRBV25-1 to TRBJ2-3; 13 bases are a match to TRBD2. The CDR3 length is 17 residues. The V gene's germline CDR1 is MGHDK and CDR2 SYGVNS. V trimming: 2 bases; J trimming: 5 bases; junction bases outside the gene matches: 7. The CDR3 bases are TGTGCCAGCAGTGAAACGACTAGCGGGGGGAAAAGAGATACGCAGTATTTT. It specifies CASSETTSGGKRDTQYF.

The chain recombines TRBV5-4 with TRBJ2-5; tentatively, D is TRBD2 (7 bases). The CDR3 consists of 13 residues. The germline V gene encodes CDR1 SGHNT and CDR2 YYREEE (reference sequence). Trimming removed 6 bases from V and 5 bases from J, with 14 bases in between. In nucleotides, the CDR3 is TGTGCCAGCACCCGGGGGGCGGGTGAGACCCAGTACTTC. Protein sequence: CASTRGAGETQYF.

The V call is TRBV5-4, the J call TRBJ1-6; the D is unclear. The CDR3 extends over 15 amino acids. Germline V lookup: CDR1 SGHNT, CDR2 YYREEE (reference sequence). With 4 bases removed from V and 7 bases from J, the gap between germline ends came to 15 bases. The CDR3 loop is CASSPGFGGNSPLHF. CDR3 DNA sequence: TGTGCCAGCAGCCCCGGCTTTGGAGGGAATTCACCCCTCCACTTT.

The rearrangement joins TRBV24-1 to TRBJ2-3; TRBD1 agrees at 9 bases. Trimming at V came to 0 bases and at J to 3 bases, leaving 3 bases not matched to a gene. This CDR3 comprises 16 residues. The V gene's germline CDR1 is KGHDR and CDR2 SFDVKD. This CDR3 is CATSDLHGQGTDTQYF. The CDR3 nucleotides read TGTGCCACCAGTGATTTGCATGGACAGGGGACAGATACGCAGTATTTT.

The V call is TRBV10-3, the J call TRBJ1-1; a possible D gene is TRBD1 (6 bases). The CDR3 is made up of 13 amino acids. CDR1 and CDR2 from the germline V gene are ENHRY and SYGVKD. Trimming took 8 bases from V and 0 from J, leaving 10 bases between them. The CDR3: CAILGDMNTEAFF. DNA of the CDR3: TGTGCCATCTTGGGGGACATGAACACTGAAGCTTTCTTT.

The chain carries TRBV19 and TRBJ1-5, with D unresolved. This CDR3 spans 15 amino acids. In germline, CDR1 is LNHDA, CDR2 SQIVND (reference sequence). V lost 7 bases and J 0 bases, leaving 13 bases between the germline ends. The CDR3 here is CASIQTRYSNQPQHF. CDR3 in DNA: TGTGCCAGTATTCAGACACGTTATAGCAATCAGCCCCAGCATTTT.

The chain links TRBV28 to TRBJ1-2; TRBD1 is a possible D gene (5 bases). The V gene lost 3 bases and the J gene lost 4 bases, with 18 bases spanning the gap. The CDR3 length is 16 residues. Germline CDR1 MDHEN, CDR2 SYDVKM. CDR3 protein: CASSFPRAGSGYGYTF. The CDR3 DNA reads TGTGCCAGCAGTTTCCCACGGGCAGGGTCAGGCTATGGCTACACCTTC.

The J gene is TRBJ2-3, the V gene TRBV9; D remains ambiguous. This CDR3 has 15 residues. V shed 2 bases and J shed 8 bases, with 18 bases lying between them. Germline loops: CDR1 SGDLS, CDR2 YYNGEE. CDR3 amino acids: CASSVHSSSSGTQYF. CDR3 DNA sequence: TGTGCCAGCAGCGTCCACTCTTCTTCCTCCGGTACGCAGTATTTT.

The CDR3 spells CAAARTGTSTDTQYF. The CDR3 DNA reads as TGTGCCGCGGCACGGACGGGAACTAGCACAGATACGCAGTATTTT. The chain employs TRBV10-3 and TRBJ2-3; tentatively, D is TRBD2 (5 bases). Trimming took off 11 bases at V and 0 bases at J, with 18 bases between the two ends. The CDR3 covers 15 residues. CDR1 and CDR2 from the germline V gene are ENHRY and SYGVKD.

This chain uses TRBV6-5 with TRBJ1-1, with 7 positions matching TRBD1. This CDR3 spans 15 amino acids. The germline gives CDR1 MNHEY, CDR2 SVGAGI. V was pared by 7 bases and J by 5 bases, with 13 bases of the junction left unmatched. The chain's CDR3 is CASTPRQGGGTEAFF. CDR3 bases: TGTGCCAGCACTCCTCGACAGGGAGGAGGTACTGAAGCTTTCTTT.

The chain carries TRBV29-1 and TRBJ2-3; a possible D gene is TRBD2 (5 bases). Per germline, CDR1 SQVTM and CDR2 ANQGSEA. V lost 7 bases and J 8 bases, leaving 22 bases between the germline ends. This CDR3 has 14 amino acids. The DNA of the CDR3 is TGCAGCGCCGTCCGGGAAGGTCTAATGGGTACGCAGTATTTT. Its translation is CSAVREGLMGTQYF.